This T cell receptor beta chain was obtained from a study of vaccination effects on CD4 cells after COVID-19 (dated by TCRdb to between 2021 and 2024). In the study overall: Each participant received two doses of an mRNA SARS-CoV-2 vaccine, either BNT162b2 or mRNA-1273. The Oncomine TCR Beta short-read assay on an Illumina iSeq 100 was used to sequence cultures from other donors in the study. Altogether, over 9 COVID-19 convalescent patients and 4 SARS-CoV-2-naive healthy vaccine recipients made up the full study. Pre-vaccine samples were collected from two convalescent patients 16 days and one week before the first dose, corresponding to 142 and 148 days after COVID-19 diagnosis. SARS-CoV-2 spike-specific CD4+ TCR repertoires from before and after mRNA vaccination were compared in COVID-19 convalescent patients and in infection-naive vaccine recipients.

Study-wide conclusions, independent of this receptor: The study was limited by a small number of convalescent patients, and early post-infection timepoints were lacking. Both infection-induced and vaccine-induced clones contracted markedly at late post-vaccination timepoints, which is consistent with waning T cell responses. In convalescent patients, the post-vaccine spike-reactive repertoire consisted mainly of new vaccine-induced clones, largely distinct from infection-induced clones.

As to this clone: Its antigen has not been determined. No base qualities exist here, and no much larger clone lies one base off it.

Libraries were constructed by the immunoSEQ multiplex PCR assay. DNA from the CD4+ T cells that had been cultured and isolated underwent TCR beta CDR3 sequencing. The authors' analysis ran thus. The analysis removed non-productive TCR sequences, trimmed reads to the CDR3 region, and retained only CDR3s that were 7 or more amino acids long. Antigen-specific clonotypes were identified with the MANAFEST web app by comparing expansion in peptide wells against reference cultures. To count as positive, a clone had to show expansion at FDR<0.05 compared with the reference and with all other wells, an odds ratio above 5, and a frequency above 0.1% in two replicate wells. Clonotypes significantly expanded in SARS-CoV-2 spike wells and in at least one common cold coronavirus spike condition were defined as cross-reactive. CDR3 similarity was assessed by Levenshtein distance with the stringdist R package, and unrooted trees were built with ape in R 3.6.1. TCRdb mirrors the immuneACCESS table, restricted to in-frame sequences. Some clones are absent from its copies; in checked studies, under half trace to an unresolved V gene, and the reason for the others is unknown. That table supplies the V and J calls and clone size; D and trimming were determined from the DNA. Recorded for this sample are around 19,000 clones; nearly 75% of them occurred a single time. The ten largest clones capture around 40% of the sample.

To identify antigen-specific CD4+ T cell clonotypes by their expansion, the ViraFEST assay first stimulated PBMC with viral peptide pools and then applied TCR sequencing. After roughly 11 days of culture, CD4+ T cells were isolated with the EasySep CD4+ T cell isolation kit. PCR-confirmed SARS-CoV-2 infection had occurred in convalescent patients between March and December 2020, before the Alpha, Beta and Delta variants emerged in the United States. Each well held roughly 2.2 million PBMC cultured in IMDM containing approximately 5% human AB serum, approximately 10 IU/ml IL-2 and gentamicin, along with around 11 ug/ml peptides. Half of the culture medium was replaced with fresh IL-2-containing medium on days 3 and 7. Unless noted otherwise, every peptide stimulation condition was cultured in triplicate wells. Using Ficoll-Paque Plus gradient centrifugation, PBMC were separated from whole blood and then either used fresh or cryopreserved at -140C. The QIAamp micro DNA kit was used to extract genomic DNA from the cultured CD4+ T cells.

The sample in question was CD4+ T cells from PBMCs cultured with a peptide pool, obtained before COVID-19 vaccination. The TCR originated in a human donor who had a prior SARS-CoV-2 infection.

The DNA sequence is TGTGCCAGCTTAAAACAGCTAGCGGACACAGATACGCAGTATTTT. It codes for CASLKQLADTDTQYF. The chain employs TRBV2 and TRBJ2-3; a stretch of 7 junction bases matches TRBD2. Reading the germline V gene gives CDR1 SNHLY and CDR2 FYNNEI. The CDR3 measures 15 amino acids from cysteine to phenylalanine. The sequence is cut down to CDR3 DNA, 45 bases in frame from base 1. For this chain, trimming is 8 bases at the V end and 2 bases at the J end, and the number of junction bases without a gene match is 10. The full variable domain, completed from the reference TRBV2 and TRBJ2-3 proteins outside the CDR3, reads EPEVTQTPSHQVTQMGQEVILRCVPISNHLYFYWYRQILGQKVEFLVSFYNNEISEKSEIFDDQFSVERPDGSNFTLKIRSTKLEDSAMYFCASLKQLADTDTQYFGPGTRLTVL.